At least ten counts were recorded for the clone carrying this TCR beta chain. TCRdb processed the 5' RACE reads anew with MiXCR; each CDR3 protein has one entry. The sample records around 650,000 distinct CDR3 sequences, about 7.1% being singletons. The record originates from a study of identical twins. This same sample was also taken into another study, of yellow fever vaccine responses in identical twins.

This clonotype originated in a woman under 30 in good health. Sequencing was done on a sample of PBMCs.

The CDR3 protein is CSVLGYRSTEAFF. The CDR3 DNA follows: TGCAGCGTTTTAGGGTATCGGTCCACTGAAGCTTTCTTT. V gene TRBV29-1 combines with J gene TRBJ1-1; D is unclear. The ends were cut back, 5 bases at V and 4 bases at J, with 14 bases in the middle. This CDR3 region has 13 residues. CDR1 SQVTM and CDR2 ANQGSEA come from the germline V gene. The entire variable domain, with the rest obtained from reference TRBV29-1 and TRBJ1-1, is as follows: SAVISQKPSRDICQRGTSLTIQCQVDSQVTMMFWYRQQPGQSLTLIATANQGSEATYESGFVIDKFPISRPNLTFSTLTVSNMSPEDSSIYLCSVLGYRSTEAFFGQGTRLTVV.